The text below deals with one TCR beta chain. What this receptor recognizes is not known. This may be a read error, as it is one base from a much larger clone. The sample is drawn from a study of T-cell reconstitution after alpha-beta-depleted transplantation in children listed by TCRdb under 2016. About the full investigation: T-cell immune reconstitution after TCRalphabeta/CD19-depleted allogeneic hematopoietic cell transplantation in children was quantitatively tracked in the study by means of TCR repertoire profiling. Broad study findings and their caveats: Apparently early alphabetaT-cell count recovery about two months after transplant reportedly relied on only several hundred rapidly expanded clones derived from non-depleted graft cells. The high TCRbeta diversity at day 60 in some patients was ascribed to recipient T cells and intrathymic progenitors that had survived conditioning. Hyperexpanded clone frequencies declined over subsequent months; after one year, T-cell counts and TCRbeta diversity were mostly attributed to newly produced T cells.

The CDR3 goes from the cysteine to the phenylalanine over 16 residues. The retained sequence is limited to the CDR3, 48 bases, with the frame set at the first base. V loses 6 bases at its end and J loses 4 bases; junction bases beyond the gene matches: 8. CDR1 and CDR2, per the germline V gene, are SGHRS and YFSETQ. Library method: PCR. The data were produced on an Illumina HiSeq 2500. Molecular barcoding was employed in the preparation of TCR libraries, with unique molecular identifiers being used to normalize TCRbeta repertoire quantification. The public reads were run again by TCRdb, first through fastp at Q25 and then through MiXCR, and only productive beta chains were kept. Duplicate CDR3 protein sequences are folded into a single record with the most common DNA and genes. This sample lists about 300,000 distinct CDR3 sequences; roughly a tenth were detected once. 7.5% of the sample belongs to the ten largest clones.

Sample treatment or condition, as interpreted from the label and publication: allogeneic hematopoietic cell transplantation with graft depleted of TCRalphabeta T cells and CD19 B cells. Transplant recipients were children who received TCRalphabeta/CD19-depleted allogeneic hematopoietic cell grafts. This sequence uses TRBV5-1 and TRBJ2-3, and 13 junctional nucleotides match TRBD2. Sequences were derived from PBMCs, sampled before TCRalphabeta/CD19-depleted stem cell transplant. This TCR was recovered from a boy younger than two with acute myeloid leukemia, due to receive a stem cell transplant. The DNA sequence follows: TGCGCCAGCATCGGGGGACTAGCGGGGTCGGCAGATACGCAGTATTTT. Its protein product is CASIGGLAGSADTQYF.